The clone carrying this T cell receptor (beta chain) has more than one count but fewer than ten. Its antigen is unidentified. The data belong to a study of blood T cells in healthy people across ages. Study conclusions and caveats: Strong correlation was found linking TCR beta diversity to naive T cell percentage. Long-lived donors carried more naive CD4+ cells and greater diversity than aged donors.

Alongside a J-beta primer mix, a sample-barcoded 5' primer served in a second PCR lasting about 7 to 12 cycles. Every sample returned 2.5 million or more CDR3-containing paired-end reads. TCRdb re-analysed the 5' RACE reads in MiXCR, keeping a single row per CDR3 protein. The profile shows about 1,500,000 distinct CDR3 sequences, roughly 40% of them singletons. This CDR3 spans 15 amino acids. Losses at the gene ends were 1 base for V and 7 bases for J; bases not matched to a gene: 8. From germline, CDR1 is DFQATT and CDR2 SNEGSKA (reference sequence). The chain uses TRBV20-1 and TRBJ2-1; TRBD2 agrees at 9 bases. Sequenced material: blood. The receptor's source is a woman under 30 in good health. The chain's CDR3 is CSARAGAGGRNEQFF. Written as DNA, the CDR3 is TGCAGTGCTAGAGCAGGTGCGGGAGGGAGGAATGAGCAGTTCTTC.